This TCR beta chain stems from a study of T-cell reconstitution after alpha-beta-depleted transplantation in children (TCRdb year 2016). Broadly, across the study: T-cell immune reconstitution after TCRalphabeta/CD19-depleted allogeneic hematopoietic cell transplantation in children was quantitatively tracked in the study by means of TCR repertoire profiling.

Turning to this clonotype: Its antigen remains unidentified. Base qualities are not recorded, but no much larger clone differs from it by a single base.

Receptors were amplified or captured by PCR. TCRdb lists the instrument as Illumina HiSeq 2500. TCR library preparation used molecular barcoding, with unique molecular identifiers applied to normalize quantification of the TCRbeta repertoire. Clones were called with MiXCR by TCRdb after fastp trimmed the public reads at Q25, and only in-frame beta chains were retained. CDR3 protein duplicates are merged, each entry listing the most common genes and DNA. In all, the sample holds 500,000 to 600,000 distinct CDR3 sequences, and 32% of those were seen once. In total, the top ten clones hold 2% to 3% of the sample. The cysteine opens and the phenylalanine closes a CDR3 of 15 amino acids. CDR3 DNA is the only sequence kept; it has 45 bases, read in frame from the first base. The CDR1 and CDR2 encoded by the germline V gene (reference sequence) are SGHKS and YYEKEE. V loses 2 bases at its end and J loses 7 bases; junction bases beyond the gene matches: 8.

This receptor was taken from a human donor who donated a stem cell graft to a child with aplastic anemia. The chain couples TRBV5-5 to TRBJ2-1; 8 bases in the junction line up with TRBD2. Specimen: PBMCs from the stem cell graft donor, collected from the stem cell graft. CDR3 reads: CASSFLAGGGNEQFF. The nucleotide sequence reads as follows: TGTGCCAGCAGCTTCCTAGCGGGCGGGGGGAATGAGCAGTTCTTC.